These 31 T cell receptor beta chains came from one sample sequenced in a study of cytomegalovirus exposure and HLA in healthy donors. Repertoires were generated with immunoSEQ multiplex PCR, while TCRdb's copy carries only in-frame clones and drops some. The table includes some 150,000 clones, roughly 86% detected once. Sequencing input: PBMCs. These receptors all come from a man in his late teens or twenties in good health and CMV-seropositive.

CDR3 DNA sequence: TGTGCCAGCAGCCAGACAGTCTATGGCTACACCTTC. It yields the protein CASSQTVYGYTF. J is TRBJ1-2 and V is TRBV9; possibly TRBD1 for D (5 bases). The CDR3 loop spans 12 amino acids. Germline-derived CDR1 and CDR2 are SGDLS and YYNGEE. V was pared by 4 bases and J by 4 bases, with 8 bases between.

The V and J genes are TRBV6-5 and TRBJ2-1, with 8 nucleotides matching TRBD1. Germline lookup yields CDR1 MNHEY and CDR2 SVGAGI. Trimming took 6 bases from V and 6 from J; bases not matched to a gene: 10. CDR3 length equals 15 residues. The CDR3 nucleotides read TGTGCCAGCAGCCTCGGACAGGGTGAGTTCAATGAGCAGTTCTTC. Its protein product is CASSLGQGEFNEQFF.

The chain carries TRBV5-1 and TRBJ2-5; possibly TRBD2 for D (5 bases). The CDR3 runs to 13 residues. V lost 2 bases and J 2 bases, leaving 7 bases between the germline ends. In germline, CDR1 is SGHRS, CDR2 YFSETQ. Written as DNA, the CDR3 is TGCGCCAGCAGCTTAGGACTTCAAGAGACCCAGTACTTC. Amino acid sequence: CASSLGLQETQYF.

The CDR3 reads CASSYGVKLGYEQFF. Written as DNA, the CDR3 is TGTGCCAGCAGCTACGGGGTAAAGCTAGGGTATGAGCAGTTCTTC. The chain is built from TRBV5-6 and TRBJ2-1; D perhaps matches TRBD2 (5 bases). Deletions cut 3 bases from V and 8 bases from J, with 18 bases between. CDR3 size: 15 residues. Germline values: CDR1 SGHDT, CDR2 YYEEEE.

The chain uses TRBV6-5 and TRBJ1-5, with a weak D call TRBD1 (6 bases). V was cut by 5 bases and J by 11 bases, with 16 bases left in between. Germline V CDR1 and CDR2: MNHEY, SVGAGI. The CDR3 runs to 13 residues. In DNA, the CDR3 is TGTGCCAGCAGTACAGGGTATAGGAGGTCCCAGCATTTT. Protein product: CASSTGYRRSQHF.

The rearrangement joins TRBV5-1 to TRBJ1-5, with 7 bases fitting TRBD1. The CDR3 contains 15 residues. After removal of 0 bases from V and 7 bases from J, the junction contained 7 bases not matched to a gene. Germline CDR1 is SGHRS and CDR2 is YFSETQ. The CDR3, as DNA: TGCGCCAGCAGCTTGGTAGCAGGGGGACTGCAGCCCCAGCATTTT. It translates to CASSLVAGGLQPQHF.

This clone occurred a few times. This sequence joins TRBV28 and TRBJ2-7, with D perhaps TRBD1 (6 bases). V was pared by 5 bases and J by 3 bases, with 14 bases between. Germline V CDR1 and CDR2: MDHEN, SYDVKM. CDR3 length: 14 residues. CDR3 DNA: TGTGCCAGCAGTCGGAAGGACAGATTCTACGAGCAGTACTTC. Translating it yields CASSRKDRFYEQYF. The full variable domain, with the rest looked up from reference TRBV28 and TRBJ2-7, is DVKVTQSSRYLVKRTGEKVFLECVQDMDHENMFWYRQDPGLGLRLIYFSYDVKMKEKGDIPEGYSVSREKKERFSLILESASTNQTSMYLCASSRKDRFYEQYFGPGTRLTVT.

This clone was seen once. J is TRBJ2-7 and V is TRBV18, with TRBD2 matching over 9 bases. The CDR3 covers 15 residues. The V gene's germline CDR1 is KGHSH and CDR2 LQKENI. V was pared by 3 bases and J by 1 base, with 4 bases of the junction left unmatched. Here the CDR3 DNA reads TGTGCCAGCTCACCGCCTAGCGGGATTTCCTACGAGCAGTACTTC. Its protein is CASSPPSGISYEQYF.

This chain uses TRBV18 with TRBJ2-7, with TRBD1 identical over 7 bases. Germline V CDR1 and CDR2: KGHSH, LQKENI. This CDR3 spans 14 amino acids. V lost 3 bases to trimming and J lost 2 bases; unmatched junction nucleotides: 4. CDR3 DNA sequence: TGTGCCAGCTCACCCACAGGGGCCACCTACGAGCAGTACTTC. Its translation: CASSPTGATYEQYF. Using reference TRBV18 and TRBJ2-7 for the parts outside the CDR3, the full variable domain is NAGVMQNPRHLVRRRGQEARLRCSPMKGHSHVYWYRQLPEEGLKFMVYLQKENIIDESGMPKERFSAEFPKEGPSILRIQQVVRGDSAAYFCASSPTGATYEQYFGPGTRLTVT.

The chain recombines TRBV18 with TRBJ1-2, with no clear D. Germline CDR1 is KGHSH and CDR2 is LQKENI. V was clipped by 3 bases and J by 12 bases, with 17 bases between them. The CDR3 extends over 13 amino acids. The DNA of the CDR3 is TGTGCCAGCTCACCCCGGCGGGAGGGCTCAAACACCTTC. It codes for CASSPRREGSNTF.

V and J are TRBV19 and TRBJ1-2; D not certain. This CDR3 region has 14 residues. Between the trimmed V and J ends, which lost 2 bases and 6 bases, there was a span of 13 bases. CDR1 LNHDA and CDR2 SQIVND come from the germline V gene (reference sequence). CDR3 in amino acids: CASSIMVRQDGYTF. As DNA, the CDR3 is TGTGCCAGTAGTATAATGGTCCGTCAGGATGGCTACACCTTC.

The rearrangement joins TRBV27 to TRBJ2-1; TRBD2 matches at 11 bases. The CDR3 runs 14 residues. The V segment lost 5 bases and the J segment 4 bases; nucleotides outside the gene matches: 1. Germline CDR1 reads MNHEY; CDR2 reads SMNVEV (reference sequence). The CDR3: CASSGTSGYNEQFF. CDR3 DNA sequence: TGTGCCAGCAGTGGGACTAGCGGATACAATGAGCAGTTCTTC.

This clone was detected only once. The chain couples TRBV5-1 to TRBJ2-1; D gene ambiguous. From germline, CDR1 is SGHRS and CDR2 YFSETQ. The ends were cut back, 5 bases at V and 0 bases at J, with 12 bases in the middle. CDR3 length: 15 residues. Here the CDR3 DNA reads TGCGCCAGCAGATACCAAGACTTCTCCTACAATGAGCAGTTCTTC. Translated, it gives CASRYQDFSYNEQFF.

The chain links TRBV11-1 to TRBJ2-1, with D uncertain. CDR3 length: 12 residues. Germline assignment: CDR1 SGHAT and CDR2 FQDESV (reference sequence). Deletions cut 2 bases from V and 10 bases from J, with 9 bases between. DNA for the CDR3: TGTGCCAGCAGCTTACGAGCCGCGGAGCAGTTCTTC. Its translation is CASSLRAAEQFF.

The V gene is TRBV18, the J gene TRBJ1-1, with a possible D match to TRBD1 (6 bases). The CDR3 has 13 amino acids. Per germline, CDR1 KGHSH and CDR2 LQKENI. The V gene lost 5 bases and the J gene lost 4 bases, with 11 bases spanning the gap. This CDR3 reads CASSGQSATEAFF. CDR3 DNA sequence: TGTGCCAGCTCAGGACAGTCGGCCACTGAAGCTTTCTTT.

The chain couples TRBV11-1 to TRBJ2-7; D gene uncertain. Germline loops: CDR1 SGHAT, CDR2 FQDESV (reference sequence). The CDR3 length is 16 residues. Trimming removed 2 bases from V and 3 bases from J, with 17 bases in between. DNA for the CDR3: TGTGCCAGCAGCTTAAGGTCAGGCCAAAAGATCTACGAGCAGTACTTC. This encodes CASSLRSGQKIYEQYF.

The rearrangement uses TRBV4-1 and TRBJ1-5; D gene unclear. Germline CDR1 MGHRA, CDR2 YSYEKL. This CDR3 contains 14 residues. Deletions cut 2 bases from V and 5 bases from J, with 10 bases between. The CDR3 coding sequence is TGCGCCAGCAGCCAACAAACTACGCATCAGCCCCAGCATTTT. Translated, it gives CASSQQTTHQPQHF.

This clone was seen more than once but under ten times. This chain links TRBV6-4 with TRBJ2-3; D is perhaps TRBD2 (5 bases). Trimming removed 3 bases at V and 0 bases at J, with 7 bases between. The germline CDR1 and CDR2 sequences are MRHNA and SNTAGT. The CDR3 is 14 residues long. The CDR3 nucleotides are TGTGCCAGCAGTGAGGAGGAAAGCACAGATACGCAGTATTTT. Its protein product is CASSEEESTDTQYF.

This clone was counted a single time. The chain recombines TRBV7-3 with TRBJ2-7; tentative D call: TRBD2 (6 bases). Trimming removed 3 bases from V and 5 bases from J, with 11 bases in between. The CDR3 runs to 13 residues. Per germline, CDR1 SGHTA and CDR2 FQGTGA. CDR3 in DNA: TGTGCCAGCAGCTTTATTCCTAGCGACGAGCAGTACTTC. Translating gives CASSFIPSDEQYF.

CDR3 amino acids: CASSQDPLAQDTQYF. The CDR3 DNA is TGCGCCAGCAGCCAAGACCCCCTAGCGCAAGATACGCAGTATTTT. The rearrangement links TRBV4-3 to TRBJ2-3, with a weak D call TRBD2 (6 bases). Trimming removed 0 bases at V and 5 bases at J, with 12 bases between. Germline V gene sequence: CDR1 LGHNA, CDR2 YSLEER. There are 15 residues in the CDR3.

This rearrangement joins TRBV7-2 to TRBJ1-2, with TRBD1 identical over 10 bases. Germline assignment: CDR1 SGHTA and CDR2 FQGNSA. V was pared by 1 base and J by 7 bases, with 0 bases of the junction left unmatched. The CDR3 sequence is 13 residues long. CDR3 bases: TGTGCCAGCAGCTTAGGACAGGGGGCTGGCTACACCTTC. Translation gives CASSLGQGAGYTF.

The chain links TRBV28 to TRBJ2-5; D may be TRBD2 (6 bases). The CDR3 is 17 amino acids. Germline loops: CDR1 MDHEN, CDR2 SYDVKM. V lost 6 bases and J lost 5, with 25 bases in between. The CDR3 region is CASRTWGTRRAGETQYF. The CDR3 DNA is TGTGCCAGCAGGACCTGGGGAACACGGAGGGCCGGTGAGACCCAGTACTTC. Full variable domain (outside the CDR3, taken from reference TRBV28 and TRBJ2-5): DVKVTQSSRYLVKRTGEKVFLECVQDMDHENMFWYRQDPGLGLRLIYFSYDVKMKEKGDIPEGYSVSREKKERFSLILESASTNQTSMYLCASRTWGTRRAGETQYFGPGTRLLVL.

V and J are TRBV19 and TRBJ2-3, with 10 bases fitting TRBD2. Germline trimming cut 1 base from V and 7 bases from J; bases unmatched to any gene: 5. The CDR3 consists of 15 residues. Germline values: CDR1 LNHDA, CDR2 SQIVND (reference sequence). The DNA of the CDR3 is TGTGCCAGTAGTATAGTAGCGGGAGGTCCGCATACGCAGTATTTT. Translating gives CASSIVAGGPHTQYF.

The chain employs TRBV7-9 and TRBJ1-6; D is undetermined. Trimming left V 9 bases short and J 8 bases short, with 20 bases between. Germline CDR1 and CDR2: SEHNR and FQNEAQ (reference sequence). The CDR3 has 15 residues. CDR3 DNA: TGTGCCAGTAGACGGGCGGGCAGCCGGGATTCACCCCTCCACTTT. Amino acid sequence: CASRRAGSRDSPLHF.

This clone turned up a few times. This rearrangement joins TRBV4-1 to TRBJ1-6, with 7 bases identical to TRBD1. CDR1 MGHRA and CDR2 YSYEKL come from the germline V gene. The trim removed 0 bases at V and 11 bases at J, leaving 4 bases unmatched. This CDR3 comprises 14 residues. This CDR3 is CASSQDVGTAPLHF. In DNA, the CDR3 is TGCGCCAGCAGCCAAGATGTAGGGACAGCACCCCTCCACTTT.

The J gene is TRBJ1-2, the V gene TRBV2; D is perhaps TRBD1 (6 bases). Trimming cost V 7 bases and J 7 bases, with 22 bases left between them. CDR3 length: 15 amino acids. CDR1 is SNHLY and CDR2 is FYNNEI in the germline V gene. As DNA, the CDR3 is TGTGCCAGCATTCGAGACCTAGGGGGTACTGGTGGCTACACCTTC. Protein: CASIRDLGGTGGYTF.

The genes are TRBV4-1 and TRBJ2-7; TRBD1 matches at 7 bases. V was clipped by 3 bases and J by 11 bases; unmatched bases: 10. Germline loops: CDR1 MGHRA, CDR2 YSYEKL. The CDR3 length is 13 residues. The CDR3 loop reads CASSQLQGGQKYF. The CDR3 bases are TGCGCCAGCAGCCAGCTCCAAGGGGGACAGAAGTACTTC.

V usage is TRBV4-1 and J usage is TRBJ2-5; D not resolved. From germline, CDR1 is MGHRA and CDR2 YSYEKL. Deletions cut 0 bases from V and 5 bases from J, with 13 bases between. CDR3 length equals 15 residues. CDR3 amino acids: CASSQDGSRMETQYF. The CDR3 DNA reads TGCGCCAGCAGCCAAGATGGGTCTAGAATGGAGACCCAGTACTTC.

The CDR3 loop is CASSYASPTYGYTF. The DNA for the CDR3 is TGTGCCAGCAGTTATGCGTCACCCACCTATGGCTACACCTTC. The chain couples TRBV6-5 to TRBJ1-2, with D uncertain. CDR1 MNHEY and CDR2 SVGAGI come from the germline V gene. This CDR3 region has 14 residues. The germline V and J ends were trimmed by 3 bases and 4 bases, with 12 bases remaining between them.

This clone appeared a single time. The chain joins TRBV19 to TRBJ1-3, with D uncertain. Trimming left V 10 bases short and J 4 bases short, with 20 bases between. CDR3 length equals 15 residues. CDR1 and CDR2 (germline): LNHDA, SQIVND (reference sequence). For the CDR3, the DNA is TGTGCCACCACCACCGTCCCTGCGCCAGGAAACACCATATATTTT. This sequence encodes CATTTVPAPGNTIYF.

This clone was detected once. The V call is TRBV28, the J call TRBJ1-5, with 7 bases identical to TRBD1. V was pared by 6 bases and J by 2 bases, with 10 bases of the junction left unmatched. The CDR3 spans 16 residues. Germline values: CDR1 MDHEN, CDR2 SYDVKM. The CDR3 here is CASRPTTGYGNQPQHF. DNA of the CDR3: TGTGCCAGCAGGCCTACGACAGGGTATGGCAATCAGCCCCAGCATTTT.